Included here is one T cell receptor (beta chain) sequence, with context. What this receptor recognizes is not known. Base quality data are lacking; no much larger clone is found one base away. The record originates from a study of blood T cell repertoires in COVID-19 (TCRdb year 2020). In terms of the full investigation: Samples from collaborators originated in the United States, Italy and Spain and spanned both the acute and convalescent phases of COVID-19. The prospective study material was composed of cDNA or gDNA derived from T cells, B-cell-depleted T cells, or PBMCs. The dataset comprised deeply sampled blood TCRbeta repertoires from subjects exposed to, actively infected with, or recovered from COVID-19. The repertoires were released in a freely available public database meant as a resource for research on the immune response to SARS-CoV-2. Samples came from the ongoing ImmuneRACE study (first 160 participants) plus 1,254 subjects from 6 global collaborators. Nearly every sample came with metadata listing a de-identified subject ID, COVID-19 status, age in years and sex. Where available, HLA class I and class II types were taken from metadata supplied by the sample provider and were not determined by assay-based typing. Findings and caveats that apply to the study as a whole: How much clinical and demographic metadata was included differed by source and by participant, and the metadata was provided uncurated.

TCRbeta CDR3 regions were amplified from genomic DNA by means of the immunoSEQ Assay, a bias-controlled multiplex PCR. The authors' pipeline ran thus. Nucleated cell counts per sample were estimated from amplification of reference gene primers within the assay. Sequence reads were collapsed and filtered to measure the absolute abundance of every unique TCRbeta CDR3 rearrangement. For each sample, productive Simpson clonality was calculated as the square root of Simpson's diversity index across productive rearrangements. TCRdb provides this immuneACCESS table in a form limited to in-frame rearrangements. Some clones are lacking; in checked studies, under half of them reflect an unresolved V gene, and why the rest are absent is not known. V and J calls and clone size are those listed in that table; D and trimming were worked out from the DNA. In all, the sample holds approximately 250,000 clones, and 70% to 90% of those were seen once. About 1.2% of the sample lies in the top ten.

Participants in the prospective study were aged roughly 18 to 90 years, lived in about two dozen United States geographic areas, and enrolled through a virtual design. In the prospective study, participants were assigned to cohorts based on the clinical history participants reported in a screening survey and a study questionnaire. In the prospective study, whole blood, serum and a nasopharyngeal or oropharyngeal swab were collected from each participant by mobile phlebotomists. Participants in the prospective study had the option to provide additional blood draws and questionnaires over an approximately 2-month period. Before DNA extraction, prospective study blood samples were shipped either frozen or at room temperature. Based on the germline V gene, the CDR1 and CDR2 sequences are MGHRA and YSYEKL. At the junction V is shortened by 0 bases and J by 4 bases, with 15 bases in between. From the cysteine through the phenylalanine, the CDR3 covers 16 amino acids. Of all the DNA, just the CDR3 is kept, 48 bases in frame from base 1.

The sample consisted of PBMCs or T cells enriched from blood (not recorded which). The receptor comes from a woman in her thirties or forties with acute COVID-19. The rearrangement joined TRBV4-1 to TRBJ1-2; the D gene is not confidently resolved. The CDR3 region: CASSQESGVAIYGYTF. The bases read TGCGCCAGCAGCCAAGAATCGGGTGTGGCAATCTATGGCTACACCTTC.